This T cell receptor beta chain was identified during a study of T cell changes during pregnancy in multiple sclerosis. Of note for this clone: Sequence at one end of the junction differs from germline and may be a read error.

Germline V gene data show CDR1 as LGHNA and CDR2 as YNFKEQ. The CDR3 sequence is 17 residues long. Clones were read by immunoSEQ multiplex PCR, and TCRdb kept only the in-frame ones, dropping some. The sample includes roughly 40,000 clones, more than 85% seen only once; the top ten take under 2%. This chain uses TRBV4-2 with TRBJ2-7, with 13 bases aligning to TRBD2. The origin of this receptor is a female donor in good health, enrolled as a control in a pregnancy study. The source was CD4+ T cells from peripheral blood mononuclear cells, collected after pregnancy. The CDR3: CASTQVRTSGGGYEQYF. Written as DNA, the CDR3 is TGTGCCAGCACCCAAGTGAGGACTAGCGGGGGCGGGTACGAGCAGTACTTC.